This record concerns one T cell receptor beta chain sequence. Its antigen is as yet unknown. Method: immunoSEQ multiplex PCR; TCRdb's copy keeps in-frame clones and lacks some. Of around 450,000 clones detected, 90% appear once; the ten largest clones hold about 4.1%. This sample is part of a study of Ad26.COV2.S vaccination and SARS-CoV-2 variants. Study-wide context: In the COV1001 trial, the donor was in the Ad26.COV2.S arm. Into the muscle, Ad26.COV2.S was dosed once or twice, 56 days apart. Study outcomes and limitations: It was vaccine recipients, not placebo recipients, who had the higher spike-specific TCR breadth.

Stated treatment: approximately 18 received Ad26.COV2.S at low or high dose, single or two shots; roughly 5 received placebo; per-sample allocation not given. It was on day 63 after the first vaccine or placebo injection that samples were taken. The TCR was taken from a person aged 18-65 years who received the Ad26.COV2.S COVID-19 vaccine or a placebo. The sample in question was peripheral blood, obtained in a trial of Ad26.COV2.S vaccine versus placebo.

CDR3 nucleotides: TGTGCCAGCAGTGAAATTCGCAGGAGCTCCTATAATTCACCCCTCCACTTT. Translation gives CASSEIRRSSYNSPLHF. J is TRBJ1-6 and V is TRBV6-1; D remains ambiguous. Germline lookup yields CDR1 MNHNS and CDR2 SASEGT. V dropped 2 bases and J dropped 0 bases, with 11 bases sitting between them. CDR3 size: 17 residues.